This TCR beta chain was profiled in a study of CD8 T cells in Susac syndrome. Random hexamers primed reverse transcription of about 0.5 to 1 ug RNA. Each CDR3 protein is one row after TCRdb ran MiXCR on the immunoSEQ multiplex PCR reads. The sample has over 95,000 distinct CDR3 sequences, about 90% seen once; the top ten hold about 0.14%. Per the germline V gene, CDR1 is SGHTA and CDR2 is FQGNSA. Trimming removed 8 bases from V and 4 bases from J, with 14 bases in between. The CDR3 consists of 14 residues. V usage is TRBV7-2 and J usage is TRBJ2-2; no definite D call. Sequencing was carried out using CD4+ T cells from PBMCs. The source is a human donor in good health. The DNA of the CDR3 is TGTGCCAGCTCCCCACCGGGTGGCACCGGGGAGCTGTTTTTT. Its translation: CASSPPGGTGELFF.